The subject of this entry is one T cell receptor beta chain. The data are from a study of blood T cell repertoires in COVID-19. Per the original methods: Nucleated cell number was recorded as an estimate derived from reference gene primer amplification. This table comes from immunoSEQ multiplex PCR, and its TCRdb copy is limited to in-frame clones, with some not included. V, J and clone size are those of that table, while D and trimming were read from the DNA. In the table there are tens of thousands of clones, about 91% of which are singletons. V was clipped by 2 bases and J by 3 bases, with 10 bases between them. The CDR3 runs to 14 residues. From germline, CDR1 is SGHVS and CDR2 FNYEAQ.

This receptor was obtained from a woman of 80 years or more with acute or convalescent COVID-19. J is TRBJ1-1 and V is TRBV7-6; D not resolved. The sequenced material came from peripheral blood. The CDR3 loop reads CASSLMLADTEAFF. Written as DNA, the CDR3 is TGTGCCAGCAGCTTAATGTTAGCGGACACTGAAGCTTTCTTT.